This paragraph reports one T cell receptor (beta chain). This specimen belongs to a study of tumor-infiltrating lymphocytes in primary liver carcinoma. Looked up from germline, CDR1 is MNHEY and CDR2 is SVGAGI. The CDR3 contains 14 residues. V was cut by 7 bases and J by 8 bases, with 20 bases left in between. Co-extraction of both nucleic acids (RNA and DNA) used about 18-31 mg of unsorted bulk tissue. Researchers generated TCR beta cDNA from about 460 ng of total RNA, relying on a constant-region primer. Generation of the TCR beta libraries relied on three nested multiplex PCR rounds using slightly modified ARM-PCR. The first two PCR rounds used TRBV1-TRBV30 primers with a Cbeta primer, approximately 10 cycles each. TCRdb itself ran the multiplex PCR reads through MiXCR, one entry per CDR3 protein. Seen here are 47,000 or so distinct CDR3 sequences, about 70% observed once, and the top ten hold more than 25%.

This receptor was identified in a middle-aged man with primary liver carcinoma and hepatitis B virus infection. The chain uses TRBV6-5 and TRBJ1-2; no firm D call. The sequenced material came from liver tumor tissue from sampling region 3. The subset is: tumor region T3, left-lateral pole. The CDR3 nucleotides are TGTGCCAGCACCAATAGCGGGGATATCGACGGCTACACCTTC. It translates to CASTNSGDIDGYTF.